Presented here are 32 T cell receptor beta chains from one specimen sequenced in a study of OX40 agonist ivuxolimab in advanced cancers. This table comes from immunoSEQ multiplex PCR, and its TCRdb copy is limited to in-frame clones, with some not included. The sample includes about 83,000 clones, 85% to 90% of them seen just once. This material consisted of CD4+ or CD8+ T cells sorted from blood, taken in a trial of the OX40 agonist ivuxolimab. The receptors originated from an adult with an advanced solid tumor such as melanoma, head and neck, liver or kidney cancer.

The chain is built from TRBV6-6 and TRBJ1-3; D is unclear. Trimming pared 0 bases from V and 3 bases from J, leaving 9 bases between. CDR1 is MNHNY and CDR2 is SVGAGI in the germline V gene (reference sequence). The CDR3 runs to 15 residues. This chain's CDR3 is CASSYSADYGNTIYF. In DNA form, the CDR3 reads TGTGCCAGCAGTTACTCGGCAGACTATGGAAACACCATATATTTT.

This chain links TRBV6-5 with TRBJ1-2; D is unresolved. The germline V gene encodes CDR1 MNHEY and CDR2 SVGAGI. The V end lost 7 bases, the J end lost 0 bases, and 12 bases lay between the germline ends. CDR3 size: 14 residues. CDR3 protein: CASNPILANYGYTF. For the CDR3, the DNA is TGTGCCAGCAACCCGATTCTAGCTAACTATGGCTACACCTTC.

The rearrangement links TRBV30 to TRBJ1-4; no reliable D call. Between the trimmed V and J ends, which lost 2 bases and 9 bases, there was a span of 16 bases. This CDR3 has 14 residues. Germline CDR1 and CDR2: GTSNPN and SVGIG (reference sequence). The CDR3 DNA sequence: TGTGCCTGGAGTTCTCCACCCAACGAGAAAAAACTGTTTTTT. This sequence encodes CAWSSPPNEKKLFF.

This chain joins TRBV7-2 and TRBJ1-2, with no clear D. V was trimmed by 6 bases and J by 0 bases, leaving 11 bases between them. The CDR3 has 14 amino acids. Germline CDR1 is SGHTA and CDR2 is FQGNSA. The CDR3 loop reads CASSPRQANYGYTF. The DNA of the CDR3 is TGTGCCAGCAGTCCCCGGCAAGCTAACTATGGCTACACCTTC.

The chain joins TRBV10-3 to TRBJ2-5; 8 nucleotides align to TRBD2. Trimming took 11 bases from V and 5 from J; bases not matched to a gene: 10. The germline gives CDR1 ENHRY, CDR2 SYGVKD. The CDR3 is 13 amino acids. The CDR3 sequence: CASTRGGRETQYF. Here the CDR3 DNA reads TGTGCCTCTACCCGCGGGGGGAGGGAGACCCAGTACTTC.

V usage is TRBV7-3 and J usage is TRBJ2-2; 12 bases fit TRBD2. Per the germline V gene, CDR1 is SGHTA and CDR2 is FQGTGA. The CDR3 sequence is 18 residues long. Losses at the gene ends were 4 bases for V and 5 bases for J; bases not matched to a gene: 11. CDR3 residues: CASSSGTSGSGRTGELFF. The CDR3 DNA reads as TGTGCCAGCAGCTCCGGGACTAGCGGGTCGGGCCGAACCGGGGAGCTGTTTTTT.

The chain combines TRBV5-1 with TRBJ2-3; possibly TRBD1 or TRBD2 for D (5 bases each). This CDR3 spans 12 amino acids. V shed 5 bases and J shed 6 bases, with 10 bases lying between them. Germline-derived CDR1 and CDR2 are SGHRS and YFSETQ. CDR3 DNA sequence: TGCGCCAGCAGAGCCGAGGGGGATACGCAGTATTTT. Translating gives CASRAEGDTQYF.

CDR3 in amino acids: CASSLRDRDYEQYF. In DNA, the CDR3 is TGCGCCAGCAGCCTCCGGGACAGGGATTACGAGCAGTACTTC. The J gene is TRBJ2-7, the V gene TRBV5-1, with 9 nucleotides matching TRBD1. Trimming removed 4 bases from V and 4 bases from J; junction bases left unmatched: 6. The CDR3 contains 14 residues. Germline CDR1 is SGHRS and CDR2 is YFSETQ.

This CDR3 is CASRLQGNDNSPLHF. CDR3 sequence (DNA): TGCGCCAGCAGGTTGCAGGGAAATGATAATTCACCCCTCCACTTT. V usage is TRBV5-1 and J usage is TRBJ1-6; TRBD1 might be the D (5 bases). Deletions cut 5 bases from V and 5 bases from J, with 14 bases between. From germline, CDR1 is SGHRS and CDR2 YFSETQ. The CDR3 is 15 residues long.

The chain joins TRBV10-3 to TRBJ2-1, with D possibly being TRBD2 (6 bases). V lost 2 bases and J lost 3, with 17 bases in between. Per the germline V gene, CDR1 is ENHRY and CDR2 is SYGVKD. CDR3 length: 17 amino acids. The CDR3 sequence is CAISELSPGDRYNEQFF. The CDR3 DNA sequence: TGTGCCATCAGTGAGCTTTCCCCGGGGGACCGCTACAATGAGCAGTTCTTC.

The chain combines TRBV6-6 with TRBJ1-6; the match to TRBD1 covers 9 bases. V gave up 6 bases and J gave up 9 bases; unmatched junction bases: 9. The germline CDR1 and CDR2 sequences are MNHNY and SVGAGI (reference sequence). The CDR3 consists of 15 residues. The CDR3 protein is CASSISGQGLSPLHF. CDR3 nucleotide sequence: TGTGCCAGCAGCATTTCGGGACAGGGACTTTCACCCCTCCACTTT.

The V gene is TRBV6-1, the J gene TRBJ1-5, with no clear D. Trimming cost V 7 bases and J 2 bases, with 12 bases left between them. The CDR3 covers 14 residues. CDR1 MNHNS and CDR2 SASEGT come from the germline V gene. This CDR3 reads CASTREFRNQPQHF. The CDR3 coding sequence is TGTGCCAGCACGCGGGAATTCCGCAATCAGCCCCAGCATTTT.

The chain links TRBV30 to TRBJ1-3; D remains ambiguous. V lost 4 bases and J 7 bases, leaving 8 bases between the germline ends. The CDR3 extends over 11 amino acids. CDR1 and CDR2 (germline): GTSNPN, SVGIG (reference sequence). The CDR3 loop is CAWNLVNTIYF. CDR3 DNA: TGTGCCTGGAATCTAGTGAACACCATATATTTT.

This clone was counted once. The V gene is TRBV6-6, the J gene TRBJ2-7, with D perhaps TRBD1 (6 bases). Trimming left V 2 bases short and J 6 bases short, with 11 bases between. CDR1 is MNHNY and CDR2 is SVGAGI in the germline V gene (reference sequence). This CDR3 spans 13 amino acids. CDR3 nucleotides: TGTGCCAGCAGTTACGAGACAGGATCCGAGCAGTACTTC. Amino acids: CASSYETGSEQYF.

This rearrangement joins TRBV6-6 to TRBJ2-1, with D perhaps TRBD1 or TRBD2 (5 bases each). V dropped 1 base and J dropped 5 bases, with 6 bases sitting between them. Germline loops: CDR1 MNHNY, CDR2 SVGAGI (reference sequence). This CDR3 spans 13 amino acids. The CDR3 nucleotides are TGTGCCAGCAGTTACTTGGGACACAATGAGCAGTTCTTC. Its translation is CASSYLGHNEQFF.

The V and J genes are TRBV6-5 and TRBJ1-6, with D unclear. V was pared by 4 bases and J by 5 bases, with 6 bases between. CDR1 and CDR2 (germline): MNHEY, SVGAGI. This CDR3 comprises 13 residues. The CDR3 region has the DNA TGTGCCAGCAGTTCGCACAATAATTCACCCCTCCACTTT. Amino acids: CASSSHNNSPLHF.

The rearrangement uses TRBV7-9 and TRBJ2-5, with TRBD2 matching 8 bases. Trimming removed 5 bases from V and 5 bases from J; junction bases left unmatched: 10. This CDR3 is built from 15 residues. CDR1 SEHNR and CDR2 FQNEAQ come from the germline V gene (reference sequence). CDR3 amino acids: CASSPGGQGYETQYF. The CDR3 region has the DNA TGTGCCAGCAGCCCGGGGGGGCAGGGGTATGAGACCCAGTACTTC.

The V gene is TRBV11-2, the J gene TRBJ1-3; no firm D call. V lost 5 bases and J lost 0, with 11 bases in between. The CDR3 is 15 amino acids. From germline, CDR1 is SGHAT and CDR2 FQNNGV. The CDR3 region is CASSRQVASGNTIYF. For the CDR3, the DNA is TGTGCCAGCAGCCGCCAGGTTGCCTCTGGAAACACCATATATTTT.

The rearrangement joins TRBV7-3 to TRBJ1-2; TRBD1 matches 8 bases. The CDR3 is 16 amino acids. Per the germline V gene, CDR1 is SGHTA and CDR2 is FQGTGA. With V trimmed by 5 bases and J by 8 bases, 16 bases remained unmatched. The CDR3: CASSPAGDRTWDGYTF. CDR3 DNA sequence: TGTGCCAGCAGCCCTGCGGGGGACAGGACATGGGACGGCTACACCTTC.

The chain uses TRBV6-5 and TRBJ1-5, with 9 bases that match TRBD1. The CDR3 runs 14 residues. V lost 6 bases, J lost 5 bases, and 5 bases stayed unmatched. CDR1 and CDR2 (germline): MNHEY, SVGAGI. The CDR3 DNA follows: TGTGCCAGCAGGGGACAGGGAGATCATCAGCCCCAGCATTTT. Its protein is CASRGQGDHQPQHF.

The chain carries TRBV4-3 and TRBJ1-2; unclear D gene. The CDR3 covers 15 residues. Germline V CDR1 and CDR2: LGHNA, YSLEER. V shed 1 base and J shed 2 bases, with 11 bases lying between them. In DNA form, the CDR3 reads TGCGCCAGCAGCCAAGGTCCCGGAGCAAACTATGGCTACACCTTC. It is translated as CASSQGPGANYGYTF.

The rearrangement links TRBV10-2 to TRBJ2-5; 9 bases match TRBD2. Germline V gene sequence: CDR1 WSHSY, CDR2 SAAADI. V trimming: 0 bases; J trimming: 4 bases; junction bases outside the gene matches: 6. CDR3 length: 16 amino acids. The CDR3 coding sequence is TGCGCCAGCAGTGAGTCGATAGCGGGGGAGGGAGAGACCCAGTACTTC. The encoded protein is CASSESIAGEGETQYF.

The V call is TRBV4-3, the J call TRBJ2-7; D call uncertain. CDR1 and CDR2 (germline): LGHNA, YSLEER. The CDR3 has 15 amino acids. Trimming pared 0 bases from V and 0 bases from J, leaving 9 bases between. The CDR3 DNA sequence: TGCGCCAGCAGCCAAGAAGGTGCGAACTCCTACGAGCAGTACTTC. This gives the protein CASSQEGANSYEQYF.

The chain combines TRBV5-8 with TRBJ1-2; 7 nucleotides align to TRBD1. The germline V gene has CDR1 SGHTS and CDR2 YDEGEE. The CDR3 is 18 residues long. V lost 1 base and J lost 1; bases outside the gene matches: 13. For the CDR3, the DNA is TGTGCCAGCAGCTTGTTACAGGGGACGTTCACGCGTAACTATGGCTACACCTTC. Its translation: CASSLLQGTFTRNYGYTF.

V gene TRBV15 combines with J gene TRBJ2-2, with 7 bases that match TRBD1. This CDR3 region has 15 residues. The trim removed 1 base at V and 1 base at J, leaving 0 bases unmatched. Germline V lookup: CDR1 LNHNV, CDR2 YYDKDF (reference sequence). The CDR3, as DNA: TGTGCCACCAGCAGAGGACAGGGGAACACCGGGGAGCTGTTTTTT. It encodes CATSRGQGNTGELFF.

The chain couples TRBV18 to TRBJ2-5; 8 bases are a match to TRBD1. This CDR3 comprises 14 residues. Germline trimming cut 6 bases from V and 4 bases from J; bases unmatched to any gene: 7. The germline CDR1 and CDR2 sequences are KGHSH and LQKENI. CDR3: CASSHSTGGETQYF. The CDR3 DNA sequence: TGTGCCAGCTCCCACTCTACAGGGGGAGAGACCCAGTACTTC.

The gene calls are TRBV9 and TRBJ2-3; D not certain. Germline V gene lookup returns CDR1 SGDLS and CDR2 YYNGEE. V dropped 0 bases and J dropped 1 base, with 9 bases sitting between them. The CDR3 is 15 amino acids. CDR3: CASSVARLGTDTQYF. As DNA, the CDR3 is TGTGCCAGCAGCGTAGCCAGATTAGGCACAGATACGCAGTATTTT. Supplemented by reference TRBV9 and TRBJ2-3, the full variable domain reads DSGVTQTPKHLITATGQRVTLRCSPRSGDLSVYWYQQSLDQGLQFLIQYYNGEERAKGNILERFSAQQFPDLHSELNLSSLELGDSALYFCASSVARLGTDTQYFGPGTRLTVL.

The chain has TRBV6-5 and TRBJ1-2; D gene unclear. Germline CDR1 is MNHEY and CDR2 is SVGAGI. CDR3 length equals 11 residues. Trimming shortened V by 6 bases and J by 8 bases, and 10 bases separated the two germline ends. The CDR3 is CASRGPRGYTF. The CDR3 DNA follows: TGTGCCAGCAGGGGCCCAAGGGGCTACACCTTC.

The CDR3 DNA reads as TGTGCCAGCAGCCCCGGACAGGGAAGGAACACTGAAGCTTTCTTT. Its protein product is CASSPGQGRNTEAFF. The rearrangement joins TRBV5-6 to TRBJ1-1; 8 bases are a match to TRBD1. The ends lost 4 bases at V and 1 base at J; junction bases unmatched: 6. The CDR3 is 15 residues long. CDR1 SGHDT and CDR2 YYEEEE come from the germline V gene.

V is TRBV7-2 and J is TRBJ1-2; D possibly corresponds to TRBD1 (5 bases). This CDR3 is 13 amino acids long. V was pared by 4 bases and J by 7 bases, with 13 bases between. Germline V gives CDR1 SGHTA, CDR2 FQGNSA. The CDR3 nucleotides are TGTGCCAGCAGCTACGGGACTTGGAGTGGCTACACCTTC. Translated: CASSYGTWSGYTF.

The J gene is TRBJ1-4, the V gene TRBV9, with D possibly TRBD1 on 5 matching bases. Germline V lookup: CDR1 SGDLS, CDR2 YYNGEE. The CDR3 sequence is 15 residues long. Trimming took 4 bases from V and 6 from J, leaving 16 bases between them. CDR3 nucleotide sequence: TGTGCCAGCAGCCTACGGGACGGGGCGGATGAAAAACTGTTTTTT. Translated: CASSLRDGADEKLFF.

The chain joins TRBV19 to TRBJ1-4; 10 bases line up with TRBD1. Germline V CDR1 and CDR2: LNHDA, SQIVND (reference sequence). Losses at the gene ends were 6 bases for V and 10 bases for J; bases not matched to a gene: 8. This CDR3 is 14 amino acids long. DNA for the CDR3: TGTGCCAGTAGATACGGACAGGGGGATGGAAAACTGTTTTTT. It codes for CASRYGQGDGKLFF.